This is a list of T cell receptor beta chains from one sample in a study of T cells in Graves' hyperthyroidism and ophthalmopathy. TCRdb reanalysed the multiplex PCR reads using MiXCR and keeps one entry per CDR3 protein. Here the sample spans over 650,000 distinct CDR3 sequences, 45% being singletons. The sequenced sample consisted of peripheral blood or thyroid tissue (not recorded which). The source of these receptors is an adult man with Graves' disease, either hyperthyroidism or ophthalmopathy (not recorded which). CDR3s include the opening cysteine and the closing phenylalanine or tryptophan. The D gene is left open where the match is weak. Not all rows give a size; the values are once, few, many and, for expanded clones, a class.

J gene: TRBJ2-5
D gene: TRBD1
V gene: TRBV27
clone size: NA
CDR3 length: 13
CDR3 protein: CASSWTGVETQYF
CDR3 DNA: TGTGCCAGCAGTTGGACAGGGGTAGAGACCCAGTACTTC

J gene: TRBJ1-4
D gene: NA
V gene: TRBV29-1
clone size: NA
CDR3 length: 11
CDR3 protein: CSVEQGWELFF
CDR3 DNA: TGCAGCGTTGAACAGGGTTGGGAACTGTTTTTT

J gene: TRBJ2-5
D gene: NA
V gene: TRBV7-9
clone size: NA
CDR3 length: 14
CDR3 protein: CASTKFAGGETQYF
CDR3 DNA: TGTGCCAGCACCAAGTTCGCAGGGGGGGAGACCCAGTACTTC

J gene: TRBJ1-1
D gene: NA
V gene: TRBV6-5
clone size: few
CDR3 length: 12
CDR3 protein: CASSDAWGPEFF
CDR3 DNA: TGTGCCAGCAGTGACGCCTGGGGTCCAGAGTTCTTT

J gene: TRBJ1-4
D gene: NA
V gene: TRBV6-5
clone size: many
CDR3 length: 13
CDR3 protein: CASSYSGNEKLFF
CDR3 DNA: TGTGCCAGCAGTTACTCAGGGAATGAAAAACTGTTTTTT

J gene: TRBJ1-6
D gene: TRBD1
V gene: TRBV6-4
clone size: NA
CDR3 length: 16
CDR3 protein: CASSDGQGAVSSPLHF
CDR3 DNA: TGTGCCAGCAGTGACGGACAGGGGGCAGTAAGTTCACCCCTCCACTTT

J gene: TRBJ1-3
D gene: NA
V gene: TRBV2
clone size: many
CDR3 length: 13
CDR3 protein: CASSEGGGDTIYF
CDR3 DNA: TGTGCCAGCAGTGAAGGCGGGGGAGACACCATATATTTT

J gene: TRBJ2-5
D gene: NA
V gene: TRBV29-1
clone size: NA
CDR3 length: 12
CDR3 protein: CSVLDVLETQYF
CDR3 DNA: TGCAGCGTCCTGGACGTTTTGGAGACCCAGTACTTC

J gene: TRBJ1-3
D gene: NA
V gene: TRBV4-1
clone size: few
CDR3 length: 13
CDR3 protein: CASSQDLPYTIYF
CDR3 DNA: TGCGCCAGCAGCCAAGATCTACCCTACACCATATATTTT

J gene: TRBJ1-1
D gene: NA
V gene: TRBV7-9
clone size: many
CDR3 length: 13
CDR3 protein: CASTLLGGTEAFF
CDR3 DNA: TGTGCCAGCACCCTCCTGGGAGGGACCGAAGCTTTCTTT

J gene: TRBJ1-2
D gene: TRBD1
V gene: TRBV4-2
clone size: NA
CDR3 length: 15
CDR3 protein: CASNLGTGVTYGYTF
CDR3 DNA: TGTGCCAGCAACTTGGGGACAGGCGTTACCTATGGCTACACCTTC

J gene: TRBJ1-5
D gene: NA
V gene: TRBV7-8
clone size: NA
CDR3 length: 13
CDR3 protein: CASSETGFQPQHF
CDR3 DNA: TGTGCCAGCAGTGAAACAGGGTTCCAGCCCCAGCATTTT